These T cell receptor beta chains were read from a single sample in a study of T cell responses to AZD1222 COVID-19 vaccine. The data were produced by immunoSEQ multiplex PCR, yet TCRdb's version contains in-frame clones alone and is incomplete. The sample lists about 140,000 clones, about 92% seen once, with around 0.85% in the top ten. This sample comprised peripheral blood, obtained on day 0 of MenACWY control vaccination. Receptor source: an adult in good health. Each CDR3 is given without its conserved first and last residue. The order of the fields is CDR3 length, V gene, J gene, CDR3 protein.

CDR3 length: 13
V gene: TRBV5-8
J gene: TRBJ2-1
CDR3 protein: ASSLWEGAYNEQF

CDR3 length: 14
V gene: TRBV6-6
J gene: TRBJ1-4
CDR3 protein: ASSYSRTPTNEKLF

CDR3 length: 13
V gene: TRBV2
J gene: TRBJ1-1
CDR3 protein: ASSRKTGLDTEAF

CDR3 length: 13
V gene: TRBV28
J gene: TRBJ1-5
CDR3 protein: ASSFEGRSNQPQH

CDR3 length: 13
V gene: TRBV28
J gene: TRBJ2-6
CDR3 protein: ASSFDSSGANVLT

CDR3 length: 12
V gene: TRBV5-4
J gene: TRBJ1-5
CDR3 protein: APRELKSNQPQH

CDR3 length: 12
V gene: TRBV25-1
J gene: TRBJ1-5
CDR3 protein: ASSVAGADQPQH

CDR3 length: 13
V gene: TRBV27
J gene: TRBJ1-2
CDR3 protein: ASSSGTLINYGYT

CDR3 length: 11
V gene: TRBV13
J gene: TRBJ2-5
CDR3 protein: ASSPVGGETQY

CDR3 length: 13
V gene: TRBV9
J gene: TRBJ1-3
CDR3 protein: ASSAVESSGNTIY

CDR3 length: 13
V gene: TRBV5-1
J gene: TRBJ2-3
CDR3 protein: ASSLTSGGVDTQY

CDR3 length: 11
V gene: TRBV9
J gene: TRBJ2-2
CDR3 protein: ASSQQGAGELF

CDR3 length: 11
V gene: TRBV3-1/TRBV3-2
J gene: TRBJ2-5
CDR3 protein: ASSRRAGETQY

CDR3 length: 11
V gene: TRBV14
J gene: TRBJ1-2
CDR3 protein: ASSLLGPHGYT

CDR3 length: 13
V gene: TRBV5-6
J gene: TRBJ1-5
CDR3 protein: ASSLGPSSNQPQH

CDR3 length: 10
V gene: TRBV11-2
J gene: TRBJ1-1
CDR3 protein: ASSLMNTEAF

CDR3 length: 15
V gene: TRBV5-1
J gene: TRBJ1-2
CDR3 protein: ASSSRITPNMAYGYT

CDR3 length: 9
V gene: TRBV29-1
J gene: TRBJ1-2
CDR3 protein: SDDRDYGYT

CDR3 length: 12
V gene: TRBV11-2
J gene: TRBJ2-5
CDR3 protein: ASSLDGPQETQY

CDR3 length: 14
V gene: TRBV15
J gene: TRBJ2-2
CDR3 protein: ATSRGRGTNTGELF

CDR3 length: 13
V gene: TRBV7-2
J gene: TRBJ2-5
CDR3 protein: ASSQIQRGAETQY

CDR3 length: 12
V gene: TRBV28
J gene: TRBJ2-7
CDR3 protein: ASTYSGGSYEQY

CDR3 length: 14
V gene: TRBV7-8
J gene: TRBJ2-3
CDR3 protein: ASSLRTSGSRDTQY

CDR3 length: 14
V gene: TRBV6-5
J gene: TRBJ1-2
CDR3 protein: ASSFDGQGGYKGYT

CDR3 length: 14
V gene: TRBV7-2
J gene: TRBJ2-1
CDR3 protein: ASSHGGGRHYNEQF

CDR3 length: 13
V gene: TRBV15
J gene: TRBJ1-4
CDR3 protein: ATSGRDRANEKLF

CDR3 length: 14
V gene: TRBV28
J gene: TRBJ2-7
CDR3 protein: ASSSSGKAGAYEQY

CDR3 length: 12
V gene: TRBV6-2/TRBV6-3
J gene: TRBJ1-1
CDR3 protein: ASSTSGTASEAF

CDR3 length: 11
V gene: TRBV15
J gene: TRBJ2-6
CDR3 protein: ATRQAGANVLT

CDR3 length: 11
V gene: TRBV2
J gene: TRBJ2-2
CDR3 protein: ASGRGGTGELF

CDR3 length: 10
V gene: TRBV9
J gene: TRBJ2-2
CDR3 protein: ASSVRAGELF

CDR3 length: 13
V gene: TRBV7-3
J gene: TRBJ1-1
CDR3 protein: ASSLQDTMNTEAF

CDR3 length: 13
V gene: TRBV10-1
J gene: TRBJ2-1
CDR3 protein: ARPWESHRANEQF

CDR3 length: 11
V gene: TRBV3-1/TRBV3-2
J gene: TRBJ1-2
CDR3 protein: ASSPDESRGYT

CDR3 length: 11
V gene: TRBV7-3
J gene: TRBJ2-3
CDR3 protein: ASSFQPTDTQY

CDR3 length: 12
V gene: TRBV4-1
J gene: TRBJ1-2
CDR3 protein: ASSPNWGASGYT

CDR3 length: 9
V gene: TRBV19
J gene: TRBJ1-1
CDR3 protein: ATSGSTQAF

CDR3 length: 12
V gene: TRBV6-5
J gene: TRBJ2-1
CDR3 protein: ASSPGLRNNEQF

CDR3 length: 16
V gene: TRBV11-2
J gene: TRBJ1-4
CDR3 protein: ASSLGAVGVLMGEKLF

CDR3 length: 10
V gene: TRBV12-3/TRBV12-4
J gene: TRBJ1-2
CDR3 protein: ASSLDRGAYT

CDR3 length: 14
V gene: TRBV4-2
J gene: TRBJ2-1
CDR3 protein: ASSQEGGVSYNEQF

CDR3 length: 11
V gene: TRBV6-5
J gene: TRBJ1-2
CDR3 protein: ASIQGVFYGYT

CDR3 length: 15
V gene: TRBV14
J gene: TRBJ1-2
CDR3 protein: ASSRRDKLLANYGYT

CDR3 length: 11
V gene: TRBV2
J gene: TRBJ1-1
CDR3 protein: ASSESDRGEAF

CDR3 length: 11
V gene: TRBV7-3
J gene: TRBJ1-1
CDR3 protein: ASSSHPGTEAF

CDR3 length: 12
V gene: TRBV6-1
J gene: TRBJ2-2
CDR3 protein: ASSEIGPTGELF

CDR3 length: 12
V gene: TRBV7-6
J gene: TRBJ2-7
CDR3 protein: ASSQTMTGYEQY

CDR3 length: 12
V gene: TRBV19
J gene: TRBJ2-3
CDR3 protein: ASRDRTSTDTQY

CDR3 length: 12
V gene: TRBV30
J gene: TRBJ1-2
CDR3 protein: AWTQDRERYGYT

CDR3 length: 13
V gene: TRBV9
J gene: TRBJ2-3
CDR3 protein: ASSVGSYATDTQY

CDR3 length: 12
V gene: TRBV21-1
J gene: TRBJ1-2
CDR3 protein: ASSLTQGPRGYT

CDR3 length: 18
V gene: TRBV2
J gene: TRBJ1-2
CDR3 protein: ASSRWGGRGPIRGNYGYT

CDR3 length: 12
V gene: TRBV3-1/TRBV3-2
J gene: TRBJ1-1
CDR3 protein: ASSRRGADTEAF

CDR3 length: 14
V gene: TRBV2
J gene: TRBJ1-1
CDR3 protein: ASSGGDRASNTEAF

CDR3 length: 13
V gene: TRBV7-6
J gene: TRBJ2-1
CDR3 protein: ASSLGPQGGNEQF

CDR3 length: 11
V gene: TRBV24-1
J gene: TRBJ1-2
CDR3 protein: ATSGGVDYGYT

CDR3 length: 13
V gene: TRBV28
J gene: TRBJ1-6
CDR3 protein: ASSFGTASNSPLH

CDR3 length: 13
V gene: TRBV28
J gene: TRBJ1-6
CDR3 protein: ASSPPDRDNSPLH

CDR3 length: 12
V gene: TRBV4-3
J gene: TRBJ1-3
CDR3 protein: ASSQDEGRNTIY

CDR3 length: 13
V gene: TRBV28
J gene: TRBJ2-5
CDR3 protein: ASSLLGVVGETQY